This T cell receptor beta chain was observed in a study of Ad26.COV2.S vaccination and SARS-CoV-2 variants. The overall study: Participants got Ad26.COV2.S intramuscularly, once or twice 56 days apart. Findings of the study overall: Breadth measured for non-spike TCRs was similar across vaccine and placebo recipients. The analyses of TCR breadth and depth may have understated the size of total T cell responses.

The germline V gene encodes CDR1 LGHNA and CDR2 YSLEER. The CDR3 spans 13 residues. Trimming shortened V by 3 bases and J by 4 bases, and 9 bases separated the two germline ends. Only in-frame clones appear in the TCRdb table, and some are missing; sequencing was by immunoSEQ multiplex PCR. The sample yields 380,000 or so clones, about nine tenths seen once. Concerning this clone itself: No antigen is known for it.

Treatment described: 15 to 20 received Ad26.COV2.S at low or high dose, single or two shots; about 5 received placebo; per-sample allocation not given. Day 63 following the first vaccine or placebo injection was when the samples were taken. The chain employs TRBV4-3 and TRBJ1-1; weak D call: TRBD1 (5 bases). The sample consisted of peripheral blood, taken in a trial of Ad26.COV2.S vaccine versus placebo. This receptor was obtained from a person aged 18-60 years who received the Ad26.COV2.S COVID-19 vaccine or a placebo. The CDR3 DNA reads as TGCGCCAGCAGCCAGGGTAGGGGCACTGAAGCTTTCTTT. It specifies CASSQGRGTEAFF.